The 4 T cell receptor beta chains in this list originate from one sample, sequenced in a study of blood T cell repertoires in COVID-19. TCRdb's table, derived via immunoSEQ multiplex PCR, lists solely in-frame clones and lacks some. Of about 120,000 clones listed, approximately 90% are singletons. Sequencing was done on a sample of peripheral blood. The receptor set was obtained from a human donor in a cohort sampled during active COVID-19.

This clone showed up just a few times. The chain combines TRBV2 with TRBJ1-6; D remains unclear. This CDR3 is 11 amino acids long. V was shortened by 6 bases and J by 8 bases, with 5 bases between the two germline ends. The germline V gene has CDR1 SNHLY and CDR2 FYNNEI. The CDR3 bases are TGTGCCAGCAGGAGGGATTCACCCCTCCACTTT. It translates to CASRRDSPLHF.

The chain has TRBV25-1 and TRBJ2-1; a weak D match, TRBD2 (5 bases). The CDR3 has 11 amino acids. V lost 7 bases to trimming and J lost 6 bases, with 7 bases between them. CDR1 MGHDK and CDR2 SYGVNS come from the germline V gene. The chain's CDR3 is CASIEGNEQFF. The CDR3 DNA sequence: TGTGCCAGCATAGAGGGCAATGAGCAGTTCTTC.

The J gene is TRBJ2-2, the V gene TRBV7-6, with D unresolved. This CDR3 is built from 15 residues. V was trimmed by 0 bases and J by 3 bases, leaving 8 bases between them. CDR1 is SGHVS, CDR2 FNYEAQ, per germline. The CDR3 nucleotides read TGTGCCAGCAGCTTAGCGTACTCCGACACCGGGGAGCTGTTTTTT. It encodes CASSLAYSDTGELFF.

The chain combines TRBV7-9 with TRBJ1-4, with D tentatively TRBD1 (5 bases). Germline CDR1 is SEHNR and CDR2 is FQNEAQ (reference sequence). V was pared by 3 bases and J by 2 bases, with 7 bases between. The CDR3 has 14 amino acids. The CDR3 DNA is TGTGCCAGCAGCTTCAGGGCTACTAATGAAAAACTGTTTTTT. Its translation is CASSFRATNEKLFF.